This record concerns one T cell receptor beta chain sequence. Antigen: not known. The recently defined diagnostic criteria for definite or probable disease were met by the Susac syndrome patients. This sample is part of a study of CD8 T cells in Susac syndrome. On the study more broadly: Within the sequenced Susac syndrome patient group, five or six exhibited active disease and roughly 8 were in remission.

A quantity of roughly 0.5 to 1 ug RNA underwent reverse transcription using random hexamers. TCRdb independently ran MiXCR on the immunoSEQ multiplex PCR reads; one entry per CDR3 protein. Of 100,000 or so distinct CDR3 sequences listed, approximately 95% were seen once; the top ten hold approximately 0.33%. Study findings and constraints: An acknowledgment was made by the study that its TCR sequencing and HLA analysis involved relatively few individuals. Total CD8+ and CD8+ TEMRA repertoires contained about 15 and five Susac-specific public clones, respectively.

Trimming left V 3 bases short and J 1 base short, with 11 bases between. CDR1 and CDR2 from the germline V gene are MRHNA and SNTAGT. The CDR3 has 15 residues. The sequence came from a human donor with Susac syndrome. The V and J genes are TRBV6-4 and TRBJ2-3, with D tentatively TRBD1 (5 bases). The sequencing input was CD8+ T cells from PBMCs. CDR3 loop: CASSEGTGGTDTQYF. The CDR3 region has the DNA TGTGCCAGCAGTGAAGGAACAGGAGGCACAGATACGCAGTATTTT.